This T cell receptor beta chain was sequenced in a study of T-cell memory formation after mild COVID-19. Overall study: For the most part, TCR clusters were specific to one donor. Overall study findings and caveats: The finding that pre-infection memory included some responding clones suggested that cross-reactive memory joined. Proof of SARS-CoV-2 specificity was absent for the second-wave clones that crested on day 37.

This clonotype was seen a few times. Its antigen is still unknown. Deletions cut 4 bases from V and 0 bases from J, with 16 bases between. CDR3 length: 16 amino acids. Germline V lookup: CDR1 MNHNS, CDR2 SASEGT. A 5'RACE reaction primed in the constant segment made cDNA libraries of TCR alpha and TCR beta, and these carried sample barcodes and UMIs. TCRdb called the 5' RACE reads again in MiXCR, with one record for every CDR3 protein. The profile shows roughly 480,000 distinct CDR3 sequences, about 23% of them singletons. The chain is built from TRBV6-1 and TRBJ2-7; D is perhaps TRBD1 (5 bases). Sequenced material: PBMCs or a T cell subset sorted from them (not recorded which). This TCR derives from an adult woman who had mild COVID-19 (a few samples of this study predate the infection). Cell type and time point are not known. CDR3 DNA sequence: TGTGCCAGCAGTGTGACCATGACAGCTCACTCCTACGAGCAGTACTTC. It codes for CASSVTMTAHSYEQYF.